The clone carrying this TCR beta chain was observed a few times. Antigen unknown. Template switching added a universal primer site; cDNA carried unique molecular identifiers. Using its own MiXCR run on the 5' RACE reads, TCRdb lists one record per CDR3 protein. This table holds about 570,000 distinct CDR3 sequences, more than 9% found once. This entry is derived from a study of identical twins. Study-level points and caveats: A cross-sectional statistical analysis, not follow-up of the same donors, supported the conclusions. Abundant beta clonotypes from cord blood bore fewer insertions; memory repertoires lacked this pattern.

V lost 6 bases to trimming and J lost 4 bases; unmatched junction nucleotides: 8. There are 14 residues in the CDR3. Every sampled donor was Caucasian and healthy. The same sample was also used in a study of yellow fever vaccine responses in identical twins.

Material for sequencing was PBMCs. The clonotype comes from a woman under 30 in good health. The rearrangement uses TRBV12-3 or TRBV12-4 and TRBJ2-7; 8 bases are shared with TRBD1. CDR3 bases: TGTGCCAGCAGAACCCAGGGGGCGGCTTACGAGCAGTACTTC. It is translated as CASRTQGAAYEQYF.